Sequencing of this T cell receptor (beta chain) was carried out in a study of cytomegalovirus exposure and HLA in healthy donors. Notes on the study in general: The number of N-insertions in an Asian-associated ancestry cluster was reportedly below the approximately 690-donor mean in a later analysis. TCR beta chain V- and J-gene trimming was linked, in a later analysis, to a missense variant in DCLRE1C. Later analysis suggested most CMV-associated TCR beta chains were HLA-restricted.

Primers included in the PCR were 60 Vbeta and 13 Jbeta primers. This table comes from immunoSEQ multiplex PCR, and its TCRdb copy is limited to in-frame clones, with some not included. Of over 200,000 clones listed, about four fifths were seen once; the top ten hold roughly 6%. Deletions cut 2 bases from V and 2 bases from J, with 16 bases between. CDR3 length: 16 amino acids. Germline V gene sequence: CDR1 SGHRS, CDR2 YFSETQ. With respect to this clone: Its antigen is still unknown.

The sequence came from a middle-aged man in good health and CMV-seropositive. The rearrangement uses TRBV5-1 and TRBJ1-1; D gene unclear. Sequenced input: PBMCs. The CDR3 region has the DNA TGCGCCAGCAGCTTACCGACTCTAACTGGAAACACTGAAGCTTTCTTT. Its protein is CASSLPTLTGNTEAFF.